Presented here are 7 T cell receptor beta chains from one specimen sequenced in a study of T cell repertoires in cytomegalovirus infection. TCRdb re-called the reads through MiXCR, storing one row per CDR3 protein. This table holds a few hundred thousand distinct CDR3 sequences, roughly 13% found once. Sequencing input: PBMCs. The source of these receptors is a human donor in good health (CMV status not recorded). Some clones in this sample may be carry-over from other donors' samples.

The chain joins TRBV18 to TRBJ1-2, with D possibly TRBD1 on 5 matching bases. The V end was cut by 3 bases, the J end by 4 bases, with 6 bases between. The CDR3 loop spans 12 amino acids. Looked up from germline, CDR1 is KGHSH and CDR2 is LQKENI. This CDR3 reads CASSPTVYGYTF. DNA for the CDR3: TGTGCCAGCTCACCGACAGTCTATGGCTACACCTTC.

This clonotype turned up a few times. The junction and the germline gene differ at one end; a read error may be behind it. The rearrangement joins TRBV5-1 to TRBJ2-5, with TRBD1 identical over 7 bases. Germline CDR1 SGHRS, CDR2 YFSETQ. The CDR3 runs 14 residues. CDR3 amino acids: CASRLGTAQETQYF. CDR3 bases: TGCGCCAGCAGATTGGGGACAGCACAAGAGACCCAGTACTTC.

This chain connects TRBV2 to TRBJ2-1; TRBD2 matches 14 bases. Germline V gives CDR1 SNHLY, CDR2 FYNNEI. The V and J ends lost 2 bases and 5 bases, in that order; junction bases with no gene match: 2. There are 16 residues in the CDR3. The CDR3 DNA sequence: TGTGCCAGCAGTGAATTGACTAGCGGGGGGGACAATGAGCAGTTCTTC. This gives the protein CASSELTSGGDNEQFF.

This clonotype was found a few times. The rearrangement links TRBV20-1 to TRBJ2-7; the D gene could be TRBD1 or TRBD2 (6 bases each). CDR1 is DFQATT and CDR2 is SNEGSKA in the germline V gene (reference sequence). The length of the CDR3 is 12 residues. Trimming removed 4 bases at V and 3 bases at J, with 10 bases between. Written as DNA, the CDR3 is TGCAGTGCTAACAGGGAGGACTACGAGCAGTACTTC. As protein: CSANREDYEQYF.

This clonotype was observed many times. The J gene is TRBJ1-1, the V gene TRBV7-2; D is undetermined. CDR1 SGHTA and CDR2 FQGNSA come from the germline V gene. V was trimmed by 4 bases and J by 0 bases, leaving 9 bases between them. CDR3 size: 14 residues. The CDR3 loop reads CASSYGSMNTEAFF. The CDR3 bases are TGTGCCAGCAGCTACGGGTCAATGAACACTGAAGCTTTCTTT.

The rearrangement uses TRBV10-3 and TRBJ2-6, with D unresolved. The germline CDR1 and CDR2 sequences are ENHRY and SYGVKD. This CDR3 is built from 16 residues. The ends were cut back, 7 bases at V and 4 bases at J, with 17 bases in the middle. The CDR3 DNA is TGTGCCATCATAAAACAAGTACTCGGGGGGGCCAACGTCCTGACTTTC. Protein: CAIIKQVLGGANVLTF.

The chain combines TRBV5-1 with TRBJ2-7; 7 nucleotides line up with TRBD2. Trimming at V came to 4 bases and at J to 0 bases, leaving 10 bases not matched to a gene. The CDR3 spans 16 residues. The germline V gene has CDR1 SGHRS and CDR2 YFSETQ. This chain's CDR3 is CASSLYGTTLSYEQYF. The CDR3 bases are TGCGCCAGCAGCCTATACGGGACTACCCTCTCCTACGAGCAGTACTTC.